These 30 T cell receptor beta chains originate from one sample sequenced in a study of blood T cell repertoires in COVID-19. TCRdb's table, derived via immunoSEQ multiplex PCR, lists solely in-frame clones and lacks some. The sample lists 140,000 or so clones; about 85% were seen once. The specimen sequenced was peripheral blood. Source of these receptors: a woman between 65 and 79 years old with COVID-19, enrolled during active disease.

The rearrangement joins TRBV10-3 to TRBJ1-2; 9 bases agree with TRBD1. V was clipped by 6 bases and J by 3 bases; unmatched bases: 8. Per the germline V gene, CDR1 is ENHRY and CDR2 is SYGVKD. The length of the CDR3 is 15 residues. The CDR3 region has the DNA TGTGCCATCAGGGACCTGGGACAGGGTGACTATGGCTACACCTTC. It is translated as CAIRDLGQGDYGYTF.

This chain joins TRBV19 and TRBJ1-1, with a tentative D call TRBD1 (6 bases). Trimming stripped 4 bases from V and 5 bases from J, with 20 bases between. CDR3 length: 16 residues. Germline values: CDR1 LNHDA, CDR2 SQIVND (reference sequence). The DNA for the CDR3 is TGTGCCAGTAGTAACCCCCTCGGCAGGGGAAGGACTGAAGCTTTCTTT. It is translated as CASSNPLGRGRTEAFF.

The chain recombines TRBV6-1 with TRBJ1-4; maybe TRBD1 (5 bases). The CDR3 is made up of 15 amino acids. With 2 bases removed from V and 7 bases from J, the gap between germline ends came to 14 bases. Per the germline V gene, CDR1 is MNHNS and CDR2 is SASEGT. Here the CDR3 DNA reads TGTGCCAGCAGTGAATCTTACAGGATAAGTGAAAAACTGTTTTTT. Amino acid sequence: CASSESYRISEKLFF.

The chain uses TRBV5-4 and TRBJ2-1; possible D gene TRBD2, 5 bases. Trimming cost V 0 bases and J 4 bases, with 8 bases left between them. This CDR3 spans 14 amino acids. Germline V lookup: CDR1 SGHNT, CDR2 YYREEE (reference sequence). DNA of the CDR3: TGTGCCAGCAGCTTGGGAGGGCTATACAATGAGCAGTTCTTC. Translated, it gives CASSLGGLYNEQFF.

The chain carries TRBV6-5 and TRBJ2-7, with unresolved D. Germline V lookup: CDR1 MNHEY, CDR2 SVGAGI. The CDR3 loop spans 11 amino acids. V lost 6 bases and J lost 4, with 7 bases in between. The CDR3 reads CASRQLYEQYF. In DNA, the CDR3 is TGTGCCAGCAGACAGCTGTACGAGCAGTACTTC.

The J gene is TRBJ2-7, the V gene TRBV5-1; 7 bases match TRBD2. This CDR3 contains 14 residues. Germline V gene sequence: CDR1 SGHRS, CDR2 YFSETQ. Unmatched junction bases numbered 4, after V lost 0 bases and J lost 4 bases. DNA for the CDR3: TGCGCCAGCAGCTTGGGGGGCGGGGGATACGAGCAGTACTTC. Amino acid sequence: CASSLGGGGYEQYF.

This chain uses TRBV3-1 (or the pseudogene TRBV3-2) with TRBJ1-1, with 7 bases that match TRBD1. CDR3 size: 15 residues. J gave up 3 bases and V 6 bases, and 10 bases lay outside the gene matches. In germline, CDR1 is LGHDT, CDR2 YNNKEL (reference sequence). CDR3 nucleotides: TGTGCCAGCAGGGGGGACAGTATTGTCGACACTGAAGCTTTCTTT. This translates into CASRGDSIVDTEAFF.

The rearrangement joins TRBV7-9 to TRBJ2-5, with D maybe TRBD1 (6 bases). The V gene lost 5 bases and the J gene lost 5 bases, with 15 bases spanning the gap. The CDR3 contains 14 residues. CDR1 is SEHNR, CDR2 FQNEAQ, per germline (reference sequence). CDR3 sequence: CASSPDSSGETQYF. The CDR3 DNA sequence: TGTGCCAGCAGCCCGGACAGCTCCGGCGAGACCCAGTACTTC.

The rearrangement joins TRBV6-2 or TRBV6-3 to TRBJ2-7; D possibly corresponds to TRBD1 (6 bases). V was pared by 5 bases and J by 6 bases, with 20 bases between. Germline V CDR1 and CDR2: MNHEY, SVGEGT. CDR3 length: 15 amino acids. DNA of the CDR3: TGTGCCAGCAGTACCTCTCCAGACAGGCCCGTCGAGCAGTACTTC. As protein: CASSTSPDRPVEQYF.

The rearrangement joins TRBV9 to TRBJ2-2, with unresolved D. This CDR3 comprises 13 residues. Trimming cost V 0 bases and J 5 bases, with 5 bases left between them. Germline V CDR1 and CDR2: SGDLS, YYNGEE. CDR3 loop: CASSVAGTGELFF. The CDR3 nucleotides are TGTGCCAGCAGCGTAGCCGGGACCGGGGAGCTGTTTTTT.

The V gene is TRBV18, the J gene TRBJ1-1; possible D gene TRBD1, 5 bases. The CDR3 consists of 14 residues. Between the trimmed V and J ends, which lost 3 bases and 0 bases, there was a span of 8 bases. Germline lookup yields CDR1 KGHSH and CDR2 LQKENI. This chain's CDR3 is CASSPAGLNTEAFF. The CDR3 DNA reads TGTGCCAGCTCACCGGCGGGACTGAACACTGAAGCTTTCTTT.

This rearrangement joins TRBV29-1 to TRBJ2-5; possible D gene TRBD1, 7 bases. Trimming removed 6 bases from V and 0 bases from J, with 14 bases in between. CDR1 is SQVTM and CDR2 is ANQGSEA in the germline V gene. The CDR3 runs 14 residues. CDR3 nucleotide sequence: TGCAGCGTGCGGACAGGAGGGTACCAAGAGACCCAGTACTTC. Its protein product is CSVRTGGYQETQYF.

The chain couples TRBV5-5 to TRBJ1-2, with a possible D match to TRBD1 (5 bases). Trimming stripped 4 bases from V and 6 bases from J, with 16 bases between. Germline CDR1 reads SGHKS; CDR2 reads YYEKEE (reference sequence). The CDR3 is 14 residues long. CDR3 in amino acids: CASSRNQGANGYTF. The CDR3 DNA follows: TGTGCCAGCAGCCGGAATCAGGGTGCTAATGGCTACACCTTC.

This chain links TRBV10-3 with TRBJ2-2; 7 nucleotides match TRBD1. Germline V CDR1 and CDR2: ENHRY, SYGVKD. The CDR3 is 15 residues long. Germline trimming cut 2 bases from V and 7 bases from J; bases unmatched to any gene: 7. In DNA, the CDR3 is TGTGCCATCAGTGAGCCGAAGGGGGCGATCGGGGAGCTGTTTTTT. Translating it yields CAISEPKGAIGELFF.

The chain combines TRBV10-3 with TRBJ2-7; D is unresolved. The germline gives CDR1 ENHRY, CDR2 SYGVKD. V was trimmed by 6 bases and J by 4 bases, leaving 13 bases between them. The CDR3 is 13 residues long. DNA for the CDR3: TGTGCCATCAGCGCAGTAATCAGTTACGAGCAGTACTTC. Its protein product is CAISAVISYEQYF.

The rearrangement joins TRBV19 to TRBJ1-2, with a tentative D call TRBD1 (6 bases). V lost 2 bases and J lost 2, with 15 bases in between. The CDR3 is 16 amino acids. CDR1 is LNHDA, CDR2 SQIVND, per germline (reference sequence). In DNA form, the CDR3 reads TGTGCCAGTAGTATACTCCTACAGGGCCAAAACTATGGCTACACCTTC. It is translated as CASSILLQGQNYGYTF.

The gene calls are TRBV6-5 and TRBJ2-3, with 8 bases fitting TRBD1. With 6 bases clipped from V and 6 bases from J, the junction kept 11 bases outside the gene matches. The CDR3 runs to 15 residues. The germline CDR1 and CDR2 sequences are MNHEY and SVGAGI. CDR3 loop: CASRTGQGLRDTQYF. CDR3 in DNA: TGTGCCAGCAGGACCGGACAGGGTTTAAGGGATACGCAGTATTTT.

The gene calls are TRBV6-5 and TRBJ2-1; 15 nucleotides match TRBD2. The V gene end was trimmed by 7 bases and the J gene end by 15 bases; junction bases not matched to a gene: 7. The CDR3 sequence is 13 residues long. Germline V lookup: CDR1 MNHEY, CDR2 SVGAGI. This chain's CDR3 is CASTRTSGGVRFF. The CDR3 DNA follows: TGTGCCAGCACTAGGACTAGCGGGGGGGTCCGGTTCTTC.

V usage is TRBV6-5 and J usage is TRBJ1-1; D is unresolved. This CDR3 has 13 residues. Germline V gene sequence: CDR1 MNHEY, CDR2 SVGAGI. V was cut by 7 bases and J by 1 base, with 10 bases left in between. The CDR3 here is CASNRGGNTEAFF. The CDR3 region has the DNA TGTGCCAGCAACCGGGGAGGGAACACTGAAGCTTTCTTT.

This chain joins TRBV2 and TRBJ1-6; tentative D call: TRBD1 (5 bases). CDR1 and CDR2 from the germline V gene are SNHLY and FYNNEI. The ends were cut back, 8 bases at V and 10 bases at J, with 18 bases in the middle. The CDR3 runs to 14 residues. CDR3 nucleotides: TGTGCCAGCGGGATGGAGGGGATCGGGTCACCCCTCCACTTT. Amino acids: CASGMEGIGSPLHF. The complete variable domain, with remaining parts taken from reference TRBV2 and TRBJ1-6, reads EPEVTQTPSHQVTQMGQEVILRCVPISNHLYFYWYRQILGQKVEFLVSFYNNEISEKSEIFDDQFSVERPDGSNFTLKIRSTKLEDSAMYFCASGMEGIGSPLHFGNGTRLTVT.

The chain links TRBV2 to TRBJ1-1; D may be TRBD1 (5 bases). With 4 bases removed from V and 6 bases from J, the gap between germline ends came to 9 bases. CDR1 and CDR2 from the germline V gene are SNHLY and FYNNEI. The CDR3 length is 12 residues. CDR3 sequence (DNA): TGTGCCAGCAGTGTCCAGGGCGCTGAAGCTTTCTTT. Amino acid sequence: CASSVQGAEAFF.

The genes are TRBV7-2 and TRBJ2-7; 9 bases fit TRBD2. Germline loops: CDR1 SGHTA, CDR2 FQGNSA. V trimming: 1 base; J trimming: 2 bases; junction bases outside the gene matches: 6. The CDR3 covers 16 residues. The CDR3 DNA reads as TGTGCCAGCAGCTTAGATAGCGGGGGCTACCCCTACGAGCAGTACTTC. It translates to CASSLDSGGYPYEQYF.

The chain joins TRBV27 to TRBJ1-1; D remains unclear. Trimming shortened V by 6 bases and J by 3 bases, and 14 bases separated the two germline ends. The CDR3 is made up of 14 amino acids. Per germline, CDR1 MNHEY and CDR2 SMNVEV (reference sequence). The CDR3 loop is CASRSRAYHTEAFF. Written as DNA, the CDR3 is TGTGCCAGCAGGTCCCGAGCGTACCACACTGAAGCTTTCTTT.

CDR3 sequence: CASRTGTPKLYSNQPQHF. The CDR3 DNA reads TGTGCCAGCAGGACCGGGACACCCAAACTTTATAGCAATCAGCCCCAGCATTTT. J is TRBJ1-5 and V is TRBV3-1 (or the pseudogene TRBV3-2); D is possibly TRBD1 (6 bases). CDR1 and CDR2 (germline): LGHDT, YNNKEL (reference sequence). This CDR3 is 18 amino acids long. V dropped 6 bases and J dropped 0 bases, with 21 bases sitting between them.

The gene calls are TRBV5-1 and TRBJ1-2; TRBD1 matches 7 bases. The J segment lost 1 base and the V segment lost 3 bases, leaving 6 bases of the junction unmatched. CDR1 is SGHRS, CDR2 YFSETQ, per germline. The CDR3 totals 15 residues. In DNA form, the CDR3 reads TGCGCCAGCAGCTGGGGCGGACAGGATAACTATGGCTACACCTTC. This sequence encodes CASSWGGQDNYGYTF.

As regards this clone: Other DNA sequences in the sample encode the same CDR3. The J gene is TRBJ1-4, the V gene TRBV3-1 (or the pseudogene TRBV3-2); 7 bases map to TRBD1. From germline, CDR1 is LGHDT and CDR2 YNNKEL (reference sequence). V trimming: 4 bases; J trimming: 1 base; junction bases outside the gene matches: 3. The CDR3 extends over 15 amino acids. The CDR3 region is CASSPNRGTNEKLFF. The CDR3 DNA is TGTGCCAGCAGCCCCAACAGGGGAACTAATGAAAAACTGTTTTTT.

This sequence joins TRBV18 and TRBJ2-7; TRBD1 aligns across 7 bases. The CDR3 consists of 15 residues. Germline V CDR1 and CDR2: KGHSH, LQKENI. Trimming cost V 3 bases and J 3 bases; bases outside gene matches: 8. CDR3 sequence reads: CASSPGRTGRYEQYF. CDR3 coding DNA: TGTGCCAGCTCACCTGGAAGGACAGGCCGCTACGAGCAGTACTTC.

In DNA form, the CDR3 reads TGCGCCAGCAGCCTTAGACTCTCTGGCGATGAGCAGTTCTTC. It specifies CASSLRLSGDEQFF. V is TRBV5-1 and J is TRBJ2-1; D is unresolved. The CDR3 is 14 residues long. Germline V gene sequence: CDR1 SGHRS, CDR2 YFSETQ. V shed 4 bases and J shed 8 bases, with 16 bases lying between them.

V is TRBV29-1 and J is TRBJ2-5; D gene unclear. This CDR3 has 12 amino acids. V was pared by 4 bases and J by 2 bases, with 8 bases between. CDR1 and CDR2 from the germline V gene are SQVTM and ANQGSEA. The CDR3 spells CSVGASQETQYF. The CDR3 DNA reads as TGCAGCGTTGGAGCGAGTCAAGAGACCCAGTACTTC.

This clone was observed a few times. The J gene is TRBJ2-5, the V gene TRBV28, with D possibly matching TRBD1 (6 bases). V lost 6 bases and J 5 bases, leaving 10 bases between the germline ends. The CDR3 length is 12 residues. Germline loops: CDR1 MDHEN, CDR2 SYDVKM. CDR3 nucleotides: TGTGCCAGCAGCCAGGGGACGGAGACCCAGTACTTC. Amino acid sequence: CASSQGTETQYF.